This T cell receptor (beta chain) was recovered during a study of shared clonotypes between healthy human individuals. Study results and caveats: The study generally estimated greater richness for naive than memory subsets.

Here immunoSEQ multiplex PCR was the method, and the copy in TCRdb shows in-frame clones only, minus some. Of around 2,000,000 clones listed, around 96% are singletons. Germline V gives CDR1 SEHNR, CDR2 FQNEAQ (reference sequence). Deletions cut 5 bases from V and 8 bases from J, with 7 bases between. The CDR3 spans 11 residues. Details on this clone: Its antigen is undetermined.

Naive CD8 cells lacked CD45RO, underwent positive selection for CCR7 and left out terminally differentiated effector memory CD45RA+ cells. The sequencing sample was made of naive CD8+ T cells sorted from blood. The chain couples TRBV7-9 to TRBJ2-1; D might be TRBD2 (6 bases). The sequence came from a man younger than 30 in good health. The CDR3 loop is CASSTSYEQFF. In nucleotides, the CDR3 is TGTGCCAGCAGCACTAGCTATGAGCAGTTCTTC.